This entry describes one T cell receptor (beta chain). Antigen unknown. The PCR used 60 Vbeta and 13 Jbeta primers. The method was immunoSEQ multiplex PCR; TCRdb's version includes in-frame clones alone and lacks a portion of them. Here the sample spans 70,000 to 90,000 clones, around 83% being singletons. This specimen comes from a study of cytomegalovirus exposure and HLA in healthy donors. The study, taken as a whole, reports: According to an earlier analysis, most TCR beta V segments yielded productive rearrangements about 87% or about 30% of the time.

CDR1 is SGHDT, CDR2 YYEEEE, per germline. The CDR3 spans 12 residues. V dropped 1 base and J dropped 0 bases, with 2 bases sitting between them. This receptor was identified in a man in his 70s in good health and CMV-seropositive. The J gene is TRBJ2-7, the V gene TRBV5-6; no clear D gene. Input material: PBMCs. CDR3 in DNA: TGTGCCAGCAGCTTGCTCTCCTACGAGCAGTACTTC. It specifies CASSLLSYEQYF.